The entry below describes one T cell receptor (beta chain). The Seattle patients, enrolled during active infection, were followed longitudinally. Authors' methods: Reference gene primer amplification yielded estimated nucleated cell counts. Profiled with immunoSEQ multiplex PCR; TCRdb holds only in-frame clones, not every one. The V and J calls and the clone size are those of that table, but D and trimming were determined from the DNA. The table records some 180,000 clones, over 80% of them present only once. CDR1 SQVTM and CDR2 ANQGSEA come from the germline V gene. The CDR3 loop spans 11 amino acids. Trimming took 3 bases from V and 7 from J, leaving 9 bases between them. This record comes from a study of blood T cell repertoires in COVID-19. Across the study: Acute-phase and convalescent COVID-19 samples originated in the United States, Italy and Spain. The cDNA or gDNA used as material had been derived from T cells, B-cell-depleted T cells, or PBMCs.

Sample: peripheral blood. The chain joins TRBV29-1 to TRBJ1-1; no firm D call. The sequence was collected from a woman between 40 and 50 years old with COVID-19, enrolled during active disease. The CDR3 coding sequence is TGCAGCGTTGATTTCCAGGTTGAAGCTTTCTTT. Its protein is CSVDFQVEAFF.